This T cell receptor beta chain was observed in a study of blood T cell repertoires in COVID-19 (TCRdb year 2020). Study-level background: Samples covering the acute and convalescent phases of COVID-19 were provided by collaborators in the United States, Italy and Spain. The prospective study material was composed of cDNA or gDNA derived from T cells, B-cell-depleted T cells, or PBMCs. Deeply sampled blood TCRbeta repertoires from subjects exposed to, actively infected with, or recovered from COVID-19 were included in the dataset. The repertoires were released in a freely available public database intended as a resource for research on the immune response to SARS-CoV-2. The samples were drawn from the first 160 participants of the ongoing ImmuneRACE study and from some 1,300 subjects provided by 6 global collaborators. Nearly every sample came with metadata listing a de-identified subject ID, COVID-19 status, age in years and sex. HLA class I and class II types, where available, came from metadata supplied by the sample provider rather than from assay-based typing.

Worth noting for this clone: Its antigen is currently not known. No base qualities exist here, and no much larger clone lies one base off it.

TCRbeta CDR3 regions were amplified from genomic DNA by means of the immunoSEQ Assay, a bias-controlled multiplex PCR. The authors' analysis ran thus. The number of nucleated cells in each sample was estimated from the amplification of reference gene primers within the assay. Sequence reads were collapsed and filtered to measure the absolute abundance of every unique TCRbeta CDR3 rearrangement. Productive Simpson clonality was computed per sample as the square root of Simpson's diversity index over productive rearrangements. Not all clones reach the TCRdb copy of this immuneACCESS table, which keeps in-frame sequences only. Checked studies attribute under half of the gap to unresolved V genes and leave the rest unexplained. V, J and clone size derive from that table, while D and trimming were established from the DNA sequence. The sample table lists approximately 47,000 clones, under 90% of them with a count of one. The ten biggest clones cover approximately 5.6% of the sample.

From its cysteine to its phenylalanine, the CDR3 spans 15 amino acids. Only the CDR3 DNA stays, 45 bases, in frame from base 1. CDR1 and CDR2 were assigned from the germline V gene as SGHAT and FQNNGV. V loses 0 bases of germline sequence and J loses 9 bases, and the interval between the two ends is 15 bases. Beyond this particular receptor, the publication reports: The quantity of clinical and demographic metadata differed by source and by participant and was supplied without curation.

Each collaborating institution followed its own protocols to collect whole blood in K2EDTA tubes. For TCRbeta analysis, collaborator samples were shipped as frozen whole blood, as isolated PBMCs, or as DNA extracted from either sample type. This receptor chain uses TRBV11-2 and TRBJ2-1; tentative D gene TRBD2, with 7 bases matching. The receptor's source is a woman aged 60-75 years with acute or convalescent COVID-19. Material: peripheral blood. The nucleotide sequence is TGTGCCAGCAGCTTAGATGTGGGGGGGCCTCGTGAGCAGTTCTTC. Its translation is CASSLDVGGPREQFF.